The 6 T cell receptor beta chains in this list originate from one sample, sequenced in a study of blood T cell repertoires in COVID-19. Profiled with immunoSEQ multiplex PCR; TCRdb holds only in-frame clones, not every one. The repertoire holds 150,000 to 160,000 clones, with about 90% as singletons. Sequenced material: peripheral blood. All receptors derive from a man aged 50 to 60 with acute or convalescent COVID-19.

Of note for this clone: Additional DNA sequences in this sample encode the identical CDR3. The chain employs TRBV29-1 and TRBJ1-1; 8 bases are a match to TRBD1. CDR3 length: 13 residues. V dropped 6 bases and J dropped 4; count of bases not matched to a gene: 7. The V gene's germline CDR1 is SQVTM and CDR2 ANQGSEA. The CDR3 bases are TGCAGCGTGGAGAAACAGGGGGGCACTGAAGCTTTCTTT. This codes for CSVEKQGGTEAFF.

J is TRBJ1-2 and V is TRBV5-6; 7 bases match TRBD1. Germline lookup yields CDR1 SGHDT and CDR2 YYEEEE. J lost 3 bases, V lost 3 bases, and 11 bases had no gene match. The CDR3 is made up of 16 amino acids. CDR3 sequence (DNA): TGTGCCAGCAGCTATAAGGGTGACAGGGCTTACTATGGCTACACCTTC. Translating it yields CASSYKGDRAYYGYTF.

This chain links TRBV7-2 with TRBJ1-2; 7 nucleotides agree with TRBD1. CDR3 length: 14 residues. J lost 2 bases, V lost 3 bases, and 3 bases had no gene match. Germline V CDR1 and CDR2: SGHTA, FQGNSA. The CDR3 sequence: CASSFGQENYGYTF. DNA of the CDR3: TGTGCCAGCAGCTTTGGACAGGAGAACTATGGCTACACCTTC.

The chain joins TRBV19 to TRBJ1-2; 7 nucleotides agree with TRBD1. V dropped 7 bases and J dropped 0; count of bases not matched to a gene: 8. The CDR3 spans 15 residues. Germline loops: CDR1 LNHDA, CDR2 SQIVND (reference sequence). The CDR3 DNA sequence: TGTGCCAGTACCAGGACAGGTGATTCTAACTATGGCTACACCTTC. As protein: CASTRTGDSNYGYTF.

V and J are TRBV3-1 (or the pseudogene TRBV3-2) and TRBJ2-1; a weak D match, TRBD1 (5 bases). Trimming left V 4 bases short and J 3 bases short, with 7 bases between. Germline loops: CDR1 LGHDT, CDR2 YNNKEL (reference sequence). The CDR3 runs to 13 residues. The CDR3 loop reads CASSRGVYNEQFF. For the CDR3, the DNA is TGTGCCAGCAGCCGGGGCGTCTACAATGAGCAGTTCTTC.

This rearrangement joins TRBV27 to TRBJ2-5, with 11 bases matching TRBD2. V lost 5 bases, J lost 5 bases, and 4 bases stayed unmatched. Germline-derived CDR1 and CDR2 are MNHEY and SMNVEV (reference sequence). This CDR3 region has 14 residues. The CDR3 nucleotides read TGTGCCAGCAGTGTTACTAGCGGGAGTGAGACCCAGTACTTC. Protein product: CASSVTSGSETQYF.